This is a list of T cell receptor beta chains from one sample in a study of CD8+CD57+ T cells in acquired aplastic anemia. TCRdb independently ran MiXCR on the reads; one entry per CDR3 protein. The sample has some 120,000 distinct CDR3 sequences; around 50% are singletons. Input material: sorted CD4+, CD8+, or CD8+CD57+ T cells (not recorded which) from PBMCs. These receptors were taken from a human donor in good health, serving as a control. Each CDR3 is given without its conserved first and last residue.

>13|TRBJ1-2|TRBV28
ASGGRGTSNYGYT
>13|TRBJ2-2|TRBV18
ASSPRSPEGEKLF
>14|TRBJ2-3|TRBV24-1
ATSSPRDRGTDTQY
>13|TRBJ1-2|TRBV19
GSEAQGISNYSYT
>11|TRBJ2-1|TRBV7-7
ASSLGTGYEQF
>14|TRBJ2-3|TRBV5-6
ASSLAAGGHTDTQY
>12|TRBJ2-3|TRBV24-1
ATSVRGSTDTQY
>11|TRBJ2-7|TRBV7-9
ASSYPSSYEQY
>13|TRBJ1-5|TRBV6-1
ASRPTGVGNQPQH
>13|TRBJ2-3|TRBV7-2
ASSLAGAGTDTQY
>11|TRBJ2-5|TRBV7-9
ASSQDHQETQY
>14|TRBJ1-2|TRBV19
ASSSPDRVSRYGYT
>6|TRBJ2-5|TRBV7-2
ASSPSY
>12|TRBJ2-5|TRBV10-3
AISGASGRETQY
>12|TRBJ2-2|TRBV12-3/TRBV12-4
ASSWGRDTGELF
>12|TRBJ1-1|TRBV19
ASRPQGRNTEAF
>14|TRBJ1-6|TRBV11-1
ASSKPRTGSNSPLH
>13|TRBJ2-5|TRBV5-5
ASSLVLTEGETQY
>13|TRBJ2-7|TRBV7-2
ASSHKTSGGFEQY
>13|TRBJ1-2|TRBV29-1
SVEDLGGQGLGYT
>17|TRBJ2-3|TRBV18
ASSPPGLAGHGITDTQY
>11|TRBJ1-2|TRBV11-2
ASSLEGGYGYT
>12|TRBJ2-1|TRBV2
ASSEMWTGNEQF
>15|TRBJ2-1|TRBV6-1
ASSFYSNPNSYNEQF
>9|TRBJ2-7|TRBV20-1
SALQGREQY
>13|TRBJ2-2|TRBV5-5
ASSQGDRVTGELF
>13|TRBJ2-2|TRBV19
ASSIDRVRTGELF
>12|TRBJ1-1|TRBV29-1
SVGAYREGTEAF
>11|TRBJ2-5|TRBV7-3
ASRDRGRKTQY
>11|TRBJ2-1|TRBV12-3/TRBV12-4
ASSLEPVDEQF
>12|TRBJ2-7|TRBV5-4
ASSLMGDTYEQY
>14|TRBJ1-4|TRBV19
ASSRPRGIVREKLF
>13|TRBJ1-1|TRBV7-2
ASSRPDRPNTEAF
>11|TRBJ2-3|TRBV7-7
ASSSWTGDTQY
>12|TRBJ2-3|TRBV2
ASRLATSTDTQY
>14|TRBJ1-6|TRBV9
ASSVVGQGAQSPLH
>16|TRBJ1-6|TRBV11-1
ASSPPALTSSYNSPLH
>13|TRBJ2-5|TRBV19
ASRYAGGARETQY
>11|TRBJ1-1|TRBV4-1
ASSRTEGVEAF
>16|TRBJ2-3|TRBV5-4
ASSFPPPRELHTDTQY
>13|TRBJ1-3|TRBV19
ASRYDSRAGNTIY
>13|TRBJ2-7|TRBV24-1
ATSDRRDRGNEQY
>13|TRBJ1-6|TRBV18
ASSPDSSYNSPLH
>12|TRBJ1-1|TRBV29-1
SVVFLWWDTEAF